The 16 T cell receptor beta chains below all came from one sample that was sequenced in a study of blood T cell repertoires in COVID-19. Generated by immunoSEQ multiplex PCR, the TCRdb table keeps only in-frame clones and is missing some. Of more than 150,000 clones listed, roughly nine tenths were seen once; the top ten hold approximately 4%. Sequenced material: peripheral blood. These receptors originate from a woman between 70 and 85 years old with acute or convalescent COVID-19.

CDR3 DNA: TGTGCCAGCTCACTAGGGACAGGGGGGAGCACTGAAGCTTTCTTT. As protein: CASSLGTGGSTEAFF. The chain employs TRBV18 and TRBJ1-1; 11 positions match TRBD1. Losses at the gene ends were 4 bases for V and 4 bases for J; bases not matched to a gene: 5. Germline assignment: CDR1 KGHSH and CDR2 LQKENI. The CDR3 has 15 residues.

The chain combines TRBV28 with TRBJ2-1; the D is unclear. The germline gives CDR1 MDHEN, CDR2 SYDVKM. V lost 3 bases to trimming and J lost 3 bases, with 12 bases between them. This CDR3 has 15 residues. CDR3 bases: TGTGCCAGCAGTTTGGTTGTTCAGTTCTACAATGAGCAGTTCTTC. Protein product: CASSLVVQFYNEQFF. Combining the CDR3 with reference TRBV28 and TRBJ2-1 gives the whole variable domain DVKVTQSSRYLVKRTGEKVFLECVQDMDHENMFWYRQDPGLGLRLIYFSYDVKMKEKGDIPEGYSVSREKKERFSLILESASTNQTSMYLCASSLVVQFYNEQFFGPGTRLTVL.

V usage is TRBV6-2 or TRBV6-3 and J usage is TRBJ2-7; the D gene is possibly TRBD1 (5 bases). In germline, CDR1 is MNHEY, CDR2 SVGEGT. This CDR3 is 16 amino acids long. Between the trimmed V and J ends, which lost 2 bases and 0 bases, there was a span of 14 bases. CDR3 nucleotide sequence: TGTGCCAGCAGTTACGGTTCTCCTGGGGCCTCCTACGAGCAGTACTTC. Translating it yields CASSYGSPGASYEQYF.

The V call is TRBV4-2, the J call TRBJ2-1; 13 positions agree with TRBD2. From germline, CDR1 is LGHNA and CDR2 YNFKEQ. The CDR3 runs 20 residues. V lost 0 bases, J lost 0 bases, and 8 bases stayed unmatched. The CDR3 nucleotides are TGTGCCAGCAGCCAAGAAGTGACTAGCGGGGGGCTTTTCTCCTACAATGAGCAGTTCTTC. This encodes CASSQEVTSGGLFSYNEQFF.

The chain has TRBV21-1 and TRBJ2-2; the table's D gene call, TRBD1, was not cross checked with the DNA. TRBV21-1 corresponds to a pseudogene. The CDR3 contains 12 residues. The CDR3 coding sequence is TGTGCCAGCCAACAAAACACCGGGGAGCTGTTTTTT. This gives the protein CASQQNTGELFF.

The V and J genes are TRBV4-2 and TRBJ2-3; 10 bases are a match to TRBD2. Germline V gives CDR1 LGHNA, CDR2 YNFKEQ. CDR3 length equals 16 residues. Unmatched junction bases numbered 3, after V lost 3 bases and J lost 0 bases. This CDR3 is CASSQMTSGSTDTQYF. DNA of the CDR3: TGTGCCAGCAGCCAGATGACTAGCGGGAGCACAGATACGCAGTATTTT.

The gene calls are TRBV7-2 and TRBJ2-3; 10 positions match TRBD2. Germline V gives CDR1 SGHTA, CDR2 FQGNSA. V dropped 5 bases and J dropped 2; count of bases not matched to a gene: 4. This CDR3 is built from 15 residues. CDR3 coding DNA: TGTGCCAGCAGCCCAGCGGGGGGGCTCACAGATACGCAGTATTTT. Its protein product is CASSPAGGLTDTQYF.

This clone came up a few times. This rearrangement joins TRBV5-5 to TRBJ1-6; D is ambiguous. The V end lost 2 bases, the J end lost 4 bases, and 7 bases lay between the germline ends. The CDR3 has 14 residues. CDR1 and CDR2 from the germline V gene are SGHKS and YYEKEE (reference sequence). The CDR3 spells CASSLGGYNSPLHF. CDR3 nucleotides: TGTGCCAGCAGCTTAGGAGGTTATAATTCACCCCTCCACTTT.

The rearrangement uses TRBV5-5 and TRBJ2-3; 8 positions match TRBD1. Germline V gene data show CDR1 as SGHKS and CDR2 as YYEKEE (reference sequence). The CDR3 is 15 residues long. The V segment lost 1 base and the J segment 1 base; nucleotides outside the gene matches: 2. In DNA form, the CDR3 reads TGTGCCAGCAGCTTGACAGGGGGAGGCACAGATACGCAGTATTTT. Its translation is CASSLTGGGTDTQYF.

This clone was seen a few times. The CDR3: CASSQAIGVGSPLHF. CDR3 DNA sequence: TGTGCCAGCAGCCAAGCTATCGGTGTCGGTTCACCCCTCCACTTT. This rearrangement joins TRBV3-1 (or the pseudogene TRBV3-2) to TRBJ1-6, with D unclear. Germline lookup yields CDR1 LGHDT and CDR2 YNNKEL (reference sequence). This CDR3 is built from 15 residues. V shed 1 base and J shed 9 bases, with 13 bases lying between them.

This chain uses TRBV6-1 with TRBJ2-5; 12 nucleotides agree with TRBD2. This CDR3 spans 18 amino acids. The junction had 9 bases not matched to a gene; V was cut back by 4 bases and J by 0 bases. CDR1 is MNHNS, CDR2 SASEGT, per germline. The CDR3 spells CASSARTSGAKNQETQYF. In DNA form, the CDR3 reads TGTGCCAGCAGTGCCAGGACTAGCGGGGCGAAAAACCAAGAGACCCAGTACTTC.

The rearrangement uses TRBV28 and TRBJ1-5, with no clear D. This CDR3 is 16 amino acids long. In germline, CDR1 is MDHEN, CDR2 SYDVKM. The germline V and J ends were trimmed by 7 bases and 3 bases, with 19 bases remaining between them. This CDR3 reads CASTVTPGRDNQPQHF. The DNA of the CDR3 is TGTGCCAGCACCGTCACGCCAGGTCGGGACAATCAGCCCCAGCATTTT.

Concerning this clone: Mismatch with germline at one junction end may stem from a read error. This sequence joins TRBV13 and TRBJ2-2; 9 bases agree with TRBD1. Per the germline V gene, CDR1 is PRHDT and CDR2 is FYEKMQ (reference sequence). The CDR3 consists of 15 residues. The CDR3 reads CASSSGQGYTGKLFF. CDR3 DNA sequence: TGTGCCAGCAGCTCGGGACAGGGATACACCGGGAAGCTGTTTTTT.

This clone has more than one count but fewer than ten. The chain couples TRBV27 to TRBJ2-7; TRBD2 matches at 13 bases. Germline CDR1 reads MNHEY; CDR2 reads SMNVEV (reference sequence). The CDR3 is 15 amino acids. With V trimmed by 5 bases and J by 6 bases, 7 bases remained unmatched. CDR3 coding DNA: TGTGCCAGCAGTACCGGGACTAGCGGGATGGGCGAGCAGTACTTC. As protein: CASSTGTSGMGEQYF.

The rearrangement links TRBV7-2 to TRBJ2-1, with D tentatively TRBD1 (7 bases). V lost 4 bases and J lost 10, with 14 bases in between. CDR3 length: 13 amino acids. Per germline, CDR1 SGHTA and CDR2 FQGNSA. CDR3 sequence reads: CASSSWTGGEQFF. Here the CDR3 DNA reads TGTGCCAGCAGCTCCTGGACAGGAGGGGAGCAGTTCTTC. The whole variable domain, remainder taken from reference TRBV7-2 and TRBJ2-1, is GAGVSQSPSNKVTEKGKDVELRCDPISGHTALYWYRQSLGQGLEFLIYFQGNSAPDKSGLPSDRFSAERTGGSVSTLTIQRTQQEDSAVYLCASSSWTGGEQFFGPGTRLTVL.

The genes are TRBV5-6 and TRBJ1-2; 9 positions match TRBD1. From germline, CDR1 is SGHDT and CDR2 YYEEEE. Germline trimming cut 3 bases from V and 5 bases from J; bases unmatched to any gene: 14. The CDR3 consists of 17 residues. CDR3 region: CASSSMWARDRAYGYTF. The CDR3 coding sequence is TGTGCCAGCAGCTCGATGTGGGCCAGGGACAGGGCGTATGGCTACACCTTC.